This T cell receptor (beta chain) appears in the sequencing data of a study of shared clonotypes between healthy human individuals. Study-level background: CD8 memory received one plate per donor, CD8 naive two, CD4 memory three and CD4 naive three. Broader study findings: Non-shared clonotypes displayed generation probabilities falling below those of clonotypes present in all four donors.

Germline V gene data show CDR1 as MDHEN and CDR2 as SYDVKM. The ends lost 6 bases at V and 4 bases at J; junction bases unmatched: 6. The CDR3 covers 16 residues. TCRdb's table, derived via immunoSEQ multiplex PCR, lists solely in-frame clones and lacks some. The sample has millions of clones, approximately 95% seen once. Worth noting for this clone: Its antigen is currently unknown.

The sequenced sample consisted of naive CD4+ T cells from PBMCs. Subset here: CD45RA+ positively selected. The V call is TRBV28, the J call TRBJ2-6; 10 bases match TRBD1. This TCR was recovered from a man aged 18 to 35 in good health. Some clones in this sample may be carry-over from other donors' samples. The CDR3 DNA reads TGTGCCAGCAGGGAGACAGGGGGCTCAGGGGCCAACGTCCTGACTTTC. Its protein product is CASRETGGSGANVLTF.